These 18 T cell receptor beta chains were all obtained from the same sample, sequenced in a study of blood T cell repertoires in COVID-19. Measured with immunoSEQ multiplex PCR; TCRdb has only the in-frame clones, and not every one. The table includes fewer than 150,000 clones, around 88% detected once. The sequenced sample consisted of peripheral blood. The receptors come from a woman between 50 and 59 years old with active or convalescent COVID-19.

This clone appeared a single time. The J gene is TRBJ1-5, the V gene TRBV7-2; no definite D call. Germline CDR1 reads SGHTA; CDR2 reads FQGNSA. Between the trimmed V and J ends, which lost 1 base and 2 bases, there was a span of 12 bases. The CDR3 is 16 residues long. CDR3 coding DNA: TGTGCCAGCAGCTTAGGCGCACCCGGGGGCAATCAGCCCCAGCATTTT. Translated, it gives CASSLGAPGGNQPQHF. Drawing the rest from reference TRBV7-2 and TRBJ1-5, the complete variable domain is GAGVSQSPSNKVTEKGKDVELRCDPISGHTALYWYRQSLGQGLEFLIYFQGNSAPDKSGLPSDRFSAERTGGSVSTLTIQRTQQEDSAVYLCASSLGAPGGNQPQHFGDGTRLSIL.

This chain connects TRBV4-2 to TRBJ1-1; no reliable D call. The CDR3 length is 11 residues. CDR1 and CDR2 (germline): LGHNA, YNFKEQ. V lost 2 bases and J 7 bases, leaving 5 bases between the germline ends. The CDR3 sequence is CASSQTSEAFF. The CDR3 DNA reads TGTGCCAGCAGCCAAACGAGTGAAGCTTTCTTT.

The V gene is TRBV5-5, the J gene TRBJ2-3; D call uncertain. CDR3 length: 12 amino acids. Germline V gene lookup returns CDR1 SGHKS and CDR2 YYEKEE (reference sequence). The germline V and J ends were trimmed by 2 bases and 5 bases, with 6 bases remaining between them. CDR3 amino acids: CASSFPLDTQYF. The CDR3 region has the DNA TGTGCCAGCAGCTTCCCGTTAGATACGCAGTATTTT.

The J gene is TRBJ2-1, the V gene TRBV11-1; D uncertain. V gave up 4 bases and J gave up 0 bases, with 7 bases separating them. Per germline, CDR1 SGHAT and CDR2 FQDESV (reference sequence). This CDR3 region has 14 residues. In DNA, the CDR3 is TGTGCCAGCAGCTCACCCAGCTCCTACAATGAGCAGTTCTTC. Translated: CASSSPSSYNEQFF. The entire variable domain, with the rest obtained from reference TRBV11-1 and TRBJ2-1, is as follows: EAEVAQSPRYKITEKSQAVAFWCDPISGHATLYWYRQILGQGPELLVQFQDESVVDDSQLPKDRFSAERLKGVDSTLKIQPAELGDSAMYLCASSSPSSYNEQFFGPGTRLTVL.

The CDR3, as DNA: TGCGCCAGCAGCCAAGTTCGGACAATTGGGCCAGATACGCAGTATTTT. It encodes CASSQVRTIGPDTQYF. V usage is TRBV4-3 and J usage is TRBJ2-3; possibly TRBD1 for D (5 bases). CDR3 size: 16 residues. The ends were cut back, 1 base at V and 4 bases at J, with 15 bases in the middle. Germline loops: CDR1 LGHNA, CDR2 YSLEER.

The chain employs TRBV28 and TRBJ1-4, with D maybe TRBD1 (6 bases). CDR3 length equals 15 residues. Per the germline V gene, CDR1 is MDHEN and CDR2 is SYDVKM. V was trimmed by 8 bases and J by 4 bases, leaving 17 bases between them. The CDR3 protein is CASGRETGGNEKLFF. CDR3 sequence (DNA): TGTGCCAGCGGGAGGGAGACAGGAGGTAATGAAAAACTGTTTTTT.

The chain is built from TRBV30 and TRBJ2-1; D might be TRBD2 (7 bases). CDR1 GTSNPN and CDR2 SVGIG come from the germline V gene (reference sequence). The CDR3 runs to 13 residues. Trimming stripped 0 bases from V and 6 bases from J, with 9 bases between. The CDR3 is CAWSVGGRNEQFF. The CDR3 DNA reads as TGTGCCTGGAGTGTGGGGGGGCGCAATGAGCAGTTCTTC.

The count of this clone is one. The gene calls are TRBV6-5 and TRBJ1-2; the match to TRBD1 covers 7 bases. V trimming: 7 bases; J trimming: 7 bases; junction bases outside the gene matches: 12. Germline CDR1 reads MNHEY; CDR2 reads SVGAGI. The CDR3 contains 14 residues. The CDR3 here is CASTTRQGISGYTF. As DNA, the CDR3 is TGTGCCAGCACCACAAGACAGGGAATTAGTGGCTACACCTTC.

The chain combines TRBV25-1 with TRBJ2-7; 8 bases agree with TRBD1. V gave up 6 bases and J gave up 4 bases; unmatched junction bases: 2. There are 12 residues in the CDR3. The germline gives CDR1 MGHDK, CDR2 SYGVNS. CDR3 residues: CASRGQGYEQYF. In nucleotides, the CDR3 is TGTGCCAGCAGAGGACAGGGATACGAGCAGTACTTC.

The chain is built from TRBV7-8 and TRBJ1-3, with TRBD1 matching over 10 bases. The CDR3 sequence is 15 residues long. CDR1 and CDR2 from the germline V gene are SGHVS and FQNEAQ. The ends lost 5 bases at V and 4 bases at J; junction bases unmatched: 5. The CDR3 loop is CASSTGTGAGNTIYF. In nucleotides, the CDR3 is TGTGCCAGCAGCACCGGGACAGGGGCCGGAAACACCATATATTTT.

The chain couples TRBV27 to TRBJ2-5, with D tentatively TRBD2 (5 bases). Looked up from germline, CDR1 is MNHEY and CDR2 is SMNVEV (reference sequence). CDR3 length: 15 amino acids. The V and J ends lost 2 bases and 2 bases respectively, with 12 bases between them. The CDR3 DNA reads TGTGCCAGCAGTTTAATGGGAGCTACTCAAGAGACCCAGTACTTC. Translation gives CASSLMGATQETQYF.

This clone was detected once. The chain uses TRBV27 and TRBJ2-2, with D tentatively TRBD2 (5 bases). The CDR3 length is 13 residues. CDR1 and CDR2 from the germline V gene are MNHEY and SMNVEV (reference sequence). The germline V and J ends were trimmed by 3 bases and 6 bases, with 8 bases remaining between them. CDR3 in amino acids: CASSFRGPGELFF. CDR3 nucleotides: TGTGCCAGCAGTTTCCGAGGGCCCGGGGAGCTGTTTTTT.

The V call is TRBV15, the J call TRBJ2-2, with TRBD2 as a possible D gene (5 bases). This CDR3 contains 13 residues. Germline CDR1 and CDR2: LNHNV and YYDKDF (reference sequence). V was cut by 1 base and J by 7 bases, with 7 bases left in between. The CDR3 reads CATSRVGVGELFF. The CDR3 region has the DNA TGTGCCACCAGCAGAGTGGGAGTCGGGGAGCTGTTTTTT. Full variable domain (outside the CDR3, taken from reference TRBV15 and TRBJ2-2): DAMVIQNPRYQVTQFGKPVTLSCSQTLNHNVMYWYQQKSSQAPKLLFHYYDKDFNNEADTPDNFQSRRPNTSFCFLDIRSPGLGDTAMYLCATSRVGVGELFFGEGSRLTVL.

This clone was seen only a few times. V and J are TRBV5-1 and TRBJ2-7; perhaps TRBD2 as D (5 bases). The germline V gene encodes CDR1 SGHRS and CDR2 YFSETQ. This CDR3 is 14 amino acids long. The V end lost 4 bases, the J end lost 0 bases, and 11 bases lay between the germline ends. The CDR3 region is CASSQNSGSYEQYF. The CDR3, as DNA: TGCGCCAGCAGCCAGAACAGCGGCTCCTACGAGCAGTACTTC. The whole variable domain, filled in from reference TRBV5-1 and TRBJ2-7, reads KAGVTQTPRYLIKTRGQQVTLSCSPISGHRSVSWYQQTPGQGLQFLFEYFSETQRNKGNFPGRFSGRQFSNSRSEMNVSTLELGDSALYLCASSQNSGSYEQYFGPGTRLTVT.

The rearrangement joins TRBV6-6 to TRBJ2-1; D not resolved. The germline V gene has CDR1 MNHNY and CDR2 SVGAGI (reference sequence). The CDR3 is 12 residues long. Trimming pared 6 bases from V and 2 bases from J, leaving 5 bases between. The CDR3 nucleotides read TGTGCCAGCAGCCGTCCCTACAATGAGCAGTTCTTC. Its translation is CASSRPYNEQFF.

This rearrangement joins TRBV7-8 to TRBJ2-5; TRBD2 aligns across 7 bases. Germline V gene data show CDR1 as SGHVS and CDR2 as FQNEAQ. The CDR3 extends over 15 amino acids. V was clipped by 4 bases and J by 1 base; unmatched bases: 6. The CDR3 is CASSYGWTSQETQYF. CDR3 bases: TGTGCCAGCAGCTATGGCTGGACTAGCCAAGAGACCCAGTACTTC.

V is TRBV14 and J is TRBJ1-6; D perhaps matches TRBD1 (5 bases). The CDR3 spans 13 residues. Germline assignment: CDR1 SGHDN and CDR2 FVKESK. V was pared by 3 bases and J by 8 bases, with 8 bases between. The CDR3 here is CASSQTAYSPLHF. As DNA, the CDR3 is TGTGCCAGCAGCCAGACAGCCTATTCACCCCTCCACTTT.

The chain uses TRBV4-2 and TRBJ2-2; D might be TRBD1 (6 bases). Trimming removed 2 bases at V and 6 bases at J, with 13 bases between. CDR3 size: 15 residues. Germline V gives CDR1 LGHNA, CDR2 YNFKEQ. In DNA, the CDR3 is TGTGCCAGCAGCCAATCACAGGGTTCCGCCGGGGAGCTGTTTTTT. It translates to CASSQSQGSAGELFF.